The clone carrying this T cell receptor beta chain was seen a few times. V lost 6 bases and J 1 base, leaving 16 bases between the germline ends. The CDR3 totals 16 residues. Looked up from germline, CDR1 is SNHLY and CDR2 is FYNNEI. The data are from a study of blood T cell repertoires in COVID-19. The method was immunoSEQ multiplex PCR; TCRdb's version includes in-frame clones alone and lacks a portion of them. The table lists roughly 180,000 clones, roughly 79% of them singletons. The sample taken for sequencing was peripheral blood. The source is a woman between 40 and 55 years old with COVID-19, enrolled during active disease. The chain carries TRBV2 and TRBJ2-1, with D tentatively TRBD2 (5 bases). The CDR3: CASRGTDFLSYNEQFF. CDR3 in DNA: TGTGCCAGCAGAGGTACGGACTTTTTATCCTACAATGAGCAGTTCTTC. The entire variable domain, with the rest obtained from reference TRBV2 and TRBJ2-1, is as follows: EPEVTQTPSHQVTQMGQEVILRCVPISNHLYFYWYRQILGQKVEFLVSFYNNEISEKSEIFDDQFSVERPDGSNFTLKIRSTKLEDSAMYFCASRGTDFLSYNEQFFGPGTRLTVL.